This TCR beta chain was retrieved from a study of blood T cell repertoires in COVID-19. The CDR3 has 13 residues. CDR1 and CDR2 (germline): LNHDA, SQIVND (reference sequence). V lost 2 bases and J lost 3, with 4 bases in between. TCRdb's copy holds only in-frame clones and misses some; the assay was immunoSEQ multiplex PCR. In the table there are approximately 76,000 clones, more than 65% of which are singletons. The sequence was collected from a man aged 45-60 years with acute or convalescent COVID-19. The V call is TRBV19, the J call TRBJ2-2; the D is unclear. Sequenced: peripheral blood. The CDR3 region is CASSIPDTGELFF. The CDR3 nucleotides read TGTGCCAGTAGTATACCGGACACCGGGGAGCTGTTTTTT.